This entry lists 30 T cell receptor beta chains sequenced from one sample in a study of CD8 T cells in Susac syndrome. The authors reverse transcribed roughly 0.5 to 1 ug RNA with random hexamers. TCRdb itself ran the immunoSEQ multiplex PCR reads through MiXCR, one entry per CDR3 protein. The repertoire has under 200,000 distinct CDR3 sequences, around 94% of them found once; the top ten carry around 0.14%. Source material: CD4+ T cells from PBMCs. All receptors derive from a human donor in good health.

The chain recombines TRBV29-1 with TRBJ2-2; D unresolved. Germline CDR1 SQVTM, CDR2 ANQGSEA. CDR3 length: 13 amino acids. V shed 3 bases and J shed 1 base, with 6 bases lying between them. This CDR3 is CSVERLNTGELFF. CDR3 coding DNA: TGCAGCGTTGAGCGGTTGAACACCGGGGAGCTGTTTTTT.

V is TRBV7-9 and J is TRBJ2-7, with no clear D. Germline loops: CDR1 SEHNR, CDR2 FQNEAQ (reference sequence). V was pared by 5 bases and J by 10 bases, with 15 bases between. The CDR3 contains 12 residues. The CDR3 DNA is TGTGCCAGCAGCCTCGACCAGACCGGCCAGTACTTC. Translated: CASSLDQTGQYF.

This chain joins TRBV12-3 or TRBV12-4 and TRBJ1-1; no reliable D call. V was shortened by 3 bases and J by 3 bases, with 11 bases between the two germline ends. This CDR3 has 14 amino acids. CDR3 DNA sequence: TGTGCCAGCAGTTTCGACCTCGGGGACACTGAAGCTTTCTTT. This sequence encodes CASSFDLGDTEAFF.

The V and J genes are TRBV10-2 and TRBJ2-5; D perhaps matches TRBD2 (6 bases). The germline V gene encodes CDR1 WSHSY and CDR2 SAAADI. CDR3 length equals 15 residues. The ends were cut back, 6 bases at V and 0 bases at J, with 14 bases in the middle. The CDR3 nucleotides read TGCGCCAGCAGGGCCTCCCGGGGGTACCAAGAGACCCAGTACTTC. It specifies CASRASRGYQETQYF.

This clonotype was found once. The rearrangement links TRBV20-1 to TRBJ1-1, with 11 bases identical to TRBD1. V dropped 4 bases and J dropped 4; count of bases not matched to a gene: 8. Germline CDR1 DFQATT, CDR2 SNEGSKA (reference sequence). The CDR3 is 15 residues long. The CDR3 loop reads CSAIGQGAFGTEAFF. DNA of the CDR3: TGCAGTGCTATCGGACAGGGGGCTTTTGGCACTGAAGCTTTCTTT.

This clonotype was counted a single time. This sequence joins TRBV30 and TRBJ2-1; possibly TRBD1 or TRBD2 for D (5 bases each). The CDR3 has 11 residues. The V and J ends lost 7 bases and 6 bases respectively, with 10 bases between them. Germline V gene data show CDR1 as GTSNPN and CDR2 as SVGIG (reference sequence). CDR3 DNA: TGTGCCTTGGGGACGGCCAATGAGCAGTTCTTC. Protein sequence: CALGTANEQFF.

The chain recombines TRBV3-1 with TRBJ1-2; D unclear. V lost 0 bases to trimming and J lost 7 bases, with 9 bases between them. The CDR3 consists of 13 residues. Germline CDR1 and CDR2: LGHDT and YNNKEL (reference sequence). The CDR3 loop is CASSQDRWAGYTF. The CDR3 DNA sequence: TGTGCCAGCAGCCAAGATCGATGGGCTGGCTACACCTTC. The full variable domain, rest sourced from reference TRBV3-1 and TRBJ1-2, is DTAVSQTPKYLVTQMGNDKSIKCEQNLGHDTMYWYKQDSKKFLKIMFSYNNKELIINETVPNRFSPKSPDKAHLNLHINSLELGDSAVYFCASSQDRWAGYTFGSGTRLTVV.

The chain combines TRBV20-1 with TRBJ1-2, with no clear D. Germline V gene lookup returns CDR1 DFQATT and CDR2 SNEGSKA (reference sequence). CDR3 length: 11 residues. Trimming pared 3 bases from V and 8 bases from J, leaving 10 bases between. Here the CDR3 reads CSASGPSGYTF. The CDR3 DNA sequence: TGCAGTGCTAGTGGTCCGTCGGGCTACACCTTC.

V is TRBV7-3 and J is TRBJ1-2; tentatively, D is TRBD1 (6 bases). Trimming shortened V by 10 bases and J by 6 bases, and 21 bases separated the two germline ends. This CDR3 has 14 amino acids. Germline values: CDR1 SGHTA, CDR2 FQGTGA. CDR3 DNA sequence: TGTGCCACCGGGGACATTGGTAGGGTGGATGGCTACACCTTC. Translation gives CATGDIGRVDGYTF.

The genes are TRBV6-2 or TRBV6-3 and TRBJ2-3, with a tentative D call TRBD2 (5 bases). Germline lookup yields CDR1 MNHEY and CDR2 SVGEGT. With 5 bases removed from V and 5 bases from J, the gap between germline ends came to 14 bases. The CDR3 runs 14 residues. The CDR3, as DNA: TGTGCCAGCAGTCCCCGGAGCGAGGGAGATACGCAGTATTTT. Its protein is CASSPRSEGDTQYF.

The chain is built from TRBV12-3 or TRBV12-4 and TRBJ2-3; weak D call: TRBD2 (6 bases). V shed 5 bases and J shed 5 bases, with 11 bases lying between them. This CDR3 comprises 13 residues. The CDR3 DNA is TGTGCCAGCAGTGCCCGGCGGGGAGATACGCAGTATTTT. Its protein is CASSARRGDTQYF.

Regarding this clonotype: Compared with germline, one end of the junction differs, possibly owing to a read error. V usage is TRBV9 and J usage is TRBJ2-3, with TRBD1 matching over 12 bases. Germline CDR1 SGDLS, CDR2 YYNGEE. This CDR3 has 14 residues. The CDR3 DNA sequence: TGTGCCAGCAGCCCGGGACAGGGGGCAGATGCGCAGTATTTT. Protein sequence: CASSPGQGADAQYF. The full variable domain, completed using reference TRBV9 and TRBJ2-3, is DSGVTQTPKHLITATGQRVTLRCSPRSGDLSVYWYQQSLDQGLQFLIQYYNGEERAKGNILERFSAQQFPDLHSELNLSSLELGDSALYFCASSPGQGADAQYFGPGTRLTVL.

V is TRBV27 and J is TRBJ1-6; tentative D call: TRBD1 (6 bases). Trimming removed 5 bases from V and 8 bases from J, with 10 bases in between. Germline V gives CDR1 MNHEY, CDR2 SMNVEV (reference sequence). The CDR3 is made up of 13 amino acids. CDR3 in amino acids: CASSINRDSPLHF. The CDR3 nucleotides read TGTGCCAGCAGTATAAACAGGGATTCACCCCTCCACTTT.

The V call is TRBV28, the J call TRBJ2-1, with TRBD1 matching 7 bases. With 2 bases clipped from V and 5 bases from J, the junction kept 3 bases outside the gene matches. Per the germline V gene, CDR1 is MDHEN and CDR2 is SYDVKM. This CDR3 spans 14 amino acids. CDR3: CASSLGDRHNEQFF. DNA of the CDR3: TGTGCCAGCAGTTTAGGGGACAGACACAATGAGCAGTTCTTC. Full variable domain (rest looked up from reference TRBV28 and TRBJ2-1): DVKVTQSSRYLVKRTGEKVFLECVQDMDHENMFWYRQDPGLGLRLIYFSYDVKMKEKGDIPEGYSVSREKKERFSLILESASTNQTSMYLCASSLGDRHNEQFFGPGTRLTVL.

This clonotype came up once. This sequence joins TRBV30 and TRBJ2-3; D call uncertain. In germline, CDR1 is GTSNPN, CDR2 SVGIG (reference sequence). This CDR3 has 13 amino acids. Trimming pared 0 bases from V and 2 bases from J, leaving 6 bases between. CDR3 coding DNA: TGTGCCTGGAGTGTTAGCTACACAGATACGCAGTATTTT. Translating gives CAWSVSYTDTQYF.

The genes are TRBV3-1 and TRBJ2-3; unclear D gene. The CDR3 is 14 amino acids. Trimming cost V 2 bases and J 3 bases, with 9 bases left between them. Germline V gene data show CDR1 as LGHDT and CDR2 as YNNKEL (reference sequence). Here the CDR3 reads CASSQMGTTDTQYF. In DNA form, the CDR3 reads TGTGCCAGCAGCCAAATGGGCACAACAGATACGCAGTATTTT.

This clonotype has only one observation. This chain joins TRBV12-3 or TRBV12-4 and TRBJ2-5, with 8 bases aligning to TRBD2. CDR3 length equals 16 residues. V shed 2 bases and J 2 bases; nucleotides not matched to a gene: 7. The CDR3 region is CASSLRGGTSQETQYF. The DNA for the CDR3 is TGTGCCAGCAGTTTACGGGGGGGTACTTCTCAAGAGACCCAGTACTTC.

The chain links TRBV9 to TRBJ1-6; possibly TRBD1 for D (6 bases). This CDR3 contains 16 residues. Germline-derived CDR1 and CDR2 are SGDLS and YYNGEE. V was clipped by 4 bases and J by 10 bases, with 21 bases between them. The chain's CDR3 is CASSPTTGGAGSPLHF. Here the CDR3 DNA reads TGTGCCAGCAGCCCGACGACAGGAGGTGCGGGATCACCCCTCCACTTT.

V gene TRBV30 combines with J gene TRBJ2-1; 12 bases agree with TRBD2. Trimming cost V 2 bases and J 7 bases; bases outside gene matches: 12. CDR3 length: 17 residues. CDR1 is GTSNPN and CDR2 is SVGIG in the germline V gene (reference sequence). The CDR3 protein is CAWSRSVTSGGRNEQFF. The DNA for the CDR3 is TGTGCCTGGAGTCGGTCGGTTACTAGCGGGGGGCGGAATGAGCAGTTCTTC.

The V gene is TRBV7-9, the J gene TRBJ1-6; D not resolved. CDR3 length equals 11 residues. Per the germline V gene, CDR1 is SEHNR and CDR2 is FQNEAQ (reference sequence). The ends were cut back, 1 base at V and 10 bases at J, with 2 bases in the middle. CDR3 sequence (DNA): TGTGCCAGCAGCTTAGAATCACCCCTCCACTTT. It translates to CASSLESPLHF. The variable domain in full, completed from reference TRBV7-9 and TRBJ1-6, reads DTGVSQNPRHKITKRGQNVTFRCDPISEHNRLYWYRQTLGQGPEFLTYFQNEAQLEKSRLLSDRFSAERPKGSFSTLEIQRTEQGDSAMYLCASSLESPLHFGNGTRLTVT.

The gene calls are TRBV2 and TRBJ2-1, with a possible D match to TRBD1 (5 bases). Germline V lookup: CDR1 SNHLY, CDR2 FYNNEI. The V end was cut by 5 bases, the J end by 6 bases, with 14 bases between. This CDR3 contains 14 residues. This CDR3 reads CASSYYRSLNEQFF. CDR3 in DNA: TGTGCCAGCAGTTATTACAGGAGCCTCAATGAGCAGTTCTTC. The full variable domain, its missing parts supplied by reference TRBV2 and TRBJ2-1, is EPEVTQTPSHQVTQMGQEVILRCVPISNHLYFYWYRQILGQKVEFLVSFYNNEISEKSEIFDDQFSVERPDGSNFTLKIRSTKLEDSAMYFCASSYYRSLNEQFFGPGTRLTVL.

This chain uses TRBV4-3 with TRBJ1-6; no definite D call. This CDR3 comprises 14 residues. V lost 0 bases and J lost 2, with 2 bases in between. The germline V gene encodes CDR1 LGHNA and CDR2 YSLEER. DNA for the CDR3: TGCGCCAGCAGCCAAGAACCCTATAATTCACCCCTCCACTTT. Its protein is CASSQEPYNSPLHF.

CDR3 sequence reads: CSARQDAYTEAFF. CDR3 sequence (DNA): TGCAGTGCCAGACAGGATGCGTACACTGAAGCTTTCTTT. V gene TRBV20-1 combines with J gene TRBJ1-1; a possible D gene is TRBD1 (6 bases). The V and J ends lost 6 bases and 3 bases respectively, with 14 bases between them. The CDR3 has 13 amino acids. CDR1 and CDR2 from the germline V gene are DFQATT and SNEGSKA (reference sequence).

V gene TRBV4-3 combines with J gene TRBJ2-7, with a possible D match to TRBD1 (5 bases). In germline, CDR1 is LGHNA, CDR2 YSLEER. CDR3 length: 14 residues. Deletions cut 2 bases from V and 2 bases from J, with 10 bases between. As DNA, the CDR3 is TGCGCCAGCAGCCAAAACCAACAGGCCTACGAGCAGTACTTC. This encodes CASSQNQQAYEQYF.

As regards this clonotype: One junction end disagrees with the germline gene, perhaps due to a read error. CDR3: CSVDRTAQGTQYF. The CDR3 DNA follows: TGCAGCGTTGATAGGACAGCCCAAGGGACCCAGTACTTC. The gene calls are TRBV29-1 and TRBJ2-5, with D possibly matching TRBD1 (6 bases). Per the germline V gene, CDR1 is SQVTM and CDR2 is ANQGSEA. CDR3 size: 13 residues.

The chain joins TRBV6-6 to TRBJ2-3, with 8 bases identical to TRBD1. Germline trimming cut 6 bases from V and 4 bases from J; bases unmatched to any gene: 6. The germline V gene encodes CDR1 MNHNY and CDR2 SVGAGI (reference sequence). The CDR3 is 14 amino acids. The CDR3: CASRQGALADTQYF. The CDR3 region has the DNA TGTGCCAGCAGGCAGGGGGCTTTGGCAGATACGCAGTATTTT.

The chain is built from TRBV11-2 and TRBJ1-1; D remains unclear. Germline lookup yields CDR1 SGHAT and CDR2 FQNNGV. Trimming left V 5 bases short and J 8 bases short, with 12 bases between. The CDR3 runs to 12 residues. DNA of the CDR3: TGTGCCAGCAGCCCGTTTGACCTAGAAGCTTTCTTT. This sequence encodes CASSPFDLEAFF.

This rearrangement joins TRBV2 to TRBJ2-3; D perhaps matches TRBD1 (6 bases). Trimming left V 5 bases short and J 1 base short, with 10 bases between. Germline V gives CDR1 SNHLY, CDR2 FYNNEI. The CDR3 has 14 amino acids. In DNA form, the CDR3 reads TGTGCCAGCAGTCGGACAGAAGGCACAGATACGCAGTATTTT. Its translation is CASSRTEGTDTQYF.

The rearrangement links TRBV2 to TRBJ2-1; 7 nucleotides line up with TRBD1. CDR1 SNHLY and CDR2 FYNNEI come from the germline V gene. The CDR3 sequence is 14 residues long. Trimming cost V 4 bases and J 9 bases; bases outside gene matches: 9. As DNA, the CDR3 is TGTGCCAGCAGTGGGTCCACAGGGGATAGTGAGCAGTTCTTC. Translation: CASSGSTGDSEQFF.

This chain connects TRBV12-3 or TRBV12-4 to TRBJ1-3, with no clear D. Trimming took off 5 bases at V and 0 bases at J, with 8 bases between the two ends. This CDR3 spans 14 amino acids. CDR3 loop: CASSPFSSGNTIYF. The CDR3 DNA is TGTGCCAGCAGTCCCTTCTCCTCTGGAAACACCATATATTTT.